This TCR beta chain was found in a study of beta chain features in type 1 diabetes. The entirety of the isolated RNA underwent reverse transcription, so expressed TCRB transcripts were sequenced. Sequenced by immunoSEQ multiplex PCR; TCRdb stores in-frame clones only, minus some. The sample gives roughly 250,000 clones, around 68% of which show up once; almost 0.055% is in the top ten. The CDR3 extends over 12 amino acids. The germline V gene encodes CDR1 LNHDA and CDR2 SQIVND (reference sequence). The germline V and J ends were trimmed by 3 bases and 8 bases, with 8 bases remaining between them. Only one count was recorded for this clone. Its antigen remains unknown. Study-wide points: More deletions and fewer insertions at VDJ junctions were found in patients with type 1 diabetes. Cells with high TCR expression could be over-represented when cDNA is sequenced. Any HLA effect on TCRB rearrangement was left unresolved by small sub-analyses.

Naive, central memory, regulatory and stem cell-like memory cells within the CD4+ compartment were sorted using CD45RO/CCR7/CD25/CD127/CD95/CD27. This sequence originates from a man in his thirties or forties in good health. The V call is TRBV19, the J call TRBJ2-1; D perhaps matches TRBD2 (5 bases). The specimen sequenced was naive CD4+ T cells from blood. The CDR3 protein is CASSIRGYEQFF. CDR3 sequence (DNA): TGTGCCAGTAGTATTCGGGGTTATGAGCAGTTCTTC.